This TCR beta chain originates from a study of blood T cell repertoires in COVID-19. Clones were read by immunoSEQ multiplex PCR, and TCRdb kept only the in-frame ones, dropping some. The sample shows some 340,000 clones, less than 90% of them seen only once. V lost 5 bases, J lost 4 bases, and 9 bases lay in between. From germline, CDR1 is SGHVS and CDR2 FQNEAQ. The CDR3 spans 12 residues. Material for sequencing was PBMCs or T cells enriched from blood (not recorded which). The TCR originated in a woman between 45 and 65 years old who had recovered from COVID-19. The chain joins TRBV7-8 to TRBJ2-7, with a possible D match to TRBD2 (6 bases). This chain's CDR3 is CASSGGHYEQYF. The DNA of the CDR3 is TGTGCCAGCAGCGGAGGGCATTACGAGCAGTACTTC. The complete variable domain, with remaining parts taken from reference TRBV7-8 and TRBJ2-7, reads GAGVSQSPRYKVAKRGQDVALRCDPISGHVSLFWYQQALGQGPEFLTYFQNEAQLDKSGLPSDRFFAERPEGSVSTLKIQRTQQEDSAVYLCASSGGHYEQYFGPGTRLTVT.